This T cell receptor beta chain derives from a study of T-cell reconstitution after alpha-beta-depleted transplantation in children. Using unique molecular identifiers, the investigators prepared the TCRbeta library. Each CDR3 protein gets one entry after TCRdb re-called the PCR reads with MiXCR. The sample has 60,000 to 80,000 distinct CDR3 sequences, 6% to 8% seen once. At least ten counts were recorded for this clonotype. Sequenced material: PBMCs from the stem cell graft donor, taken from the stem cell graft. This receptor was obtained from a human donor who donated a stem cell graft to a child with acute lymphoblastic leukemia.

CDR3 DNA sequence: TGTGCCAGCAGCTTAGTAGGGCAGTACAATGAGCAGTTCTTC. It yields the protein CASSLVGQYNEQFF. The V and J genes are TRBV7-9 and TRBJ2-1; D is unresolved. Between the trimmed V and J ends, which lost 1 base and 4 bases, there was a span of 8 bases. This CDR3 comprises 14 residues. Germline V gene data show CDR1 as SEHNR and CDR2 as FQNEAQ (reference sequence).